Listed below are T cell receptor beta chains from one sample, sequenced in a study of molecular identifiers for immune sequencing clone quantification. A single record per CDR3 protein comes from TCRdb applying MiXCR to the PCR reads. Here the sample spans 97,000 or so distinct CDR3 sequences, 30% to 45% being singletons. Material for sequencing was naive CD8+ T cells from blood, with Jurkat cell RNA spiked in. The receptor set was obtained from a human donor in good health. Some libraries in this study had Jurkat cell RNA spiked in. Both conserved end residues are part of each CDR3. A D gene is named only where the DNA matches it firmly. Clone size is not always given. Where it is, it says once, few, many or a class for expanded clones.

-,TRBJ1-5,few,TRBV19,TGTGCCAGTAGTCACGGCAGAAGCAATCAGCCCCAGCATTTT,CASSHGRSNQPQHF
TRBD1,TRBJ2-7,-,TRBV2,TGTGCCCTCGGGCCGCAGGGGGTTTACGAGCAGTACTTC,CALGPQGVYEQYF
-,TRBJ1-5,-,TRBV2,TGTGCCAGCAGTGTGTGTTCGCAGGGGAGCGGCAATCAGCCCCAGCATTTT,CASSVCSQGSGNQPQHF
TRBD1,TRBJ1-2,few,TRBV4-1,TGCGCCAGCAGCCAAGATGGACAGGGAGCGGGCTACACCTTC,CASSQDGQGAGYTF
-,TRBJ2-7,few,TRBV28,TGTGCCAGCAGTGTCCCCTGGCGGACCTACGAGCAGTACTTC,CASSVPWRTYEQYF
TRBD2,TRBJ2-3,many,TRBV28,TGTGCCAGCAGTTTATATAGCGGGAGGGCCGGCACAGATACGCAGTATTTT,CASSLYSGRAGTDTQYF
-,TRBJ2-3,many,TRBV7-2,TGTGCCAGCAGCGCCAAAGGACTAAGCACAGATACGCAGTATTTT,CASSAKGLSTDTQYF
TRBD1,TRBJ2-7,-,TRBV5-4,TGTGCCAGCAGCTGGACAGGAACTGAGCAGTACTTC,CASSWTGTEQYF
TRBD2,TRBJ2-3,-,TRBV20-1,TGCAGTGCCCTACTAGCGTCCTCCACAGATACGCAGTATTTT,CSALLASSTDTQYF
-,TRBJ2-7,-,TRBV9,TGTGCCAGCAGCCCAGGTGGGGGTCCCAACTACGAGCAGGACTTC,CASSPGGGPNYEQDF
TRBD2,TRBJ2-5,few,TRBV5-6,TGTGCCAGCAGCCCGTCCGGACTAGCGGGAGGAGTTGAGGAGACCCAGTACTTC,CASSPSGLAGGVEETQYF
TRBD2,TRBJ2-1,once,TRBV19,TGTGCCAGTAGTATCGGGACTAGCGGGAATAATGAGCAGTTCTTC,CASSIGTSGNNEQFF
TRBD2,TRBJ2-7,-,TRBV7-9,TGTGCCAGCAGCTCCCCTATGCGGGAGGACGAGCAGTACTTC,CASSSPMREDEQYF
-,TRBJ1-1,few,TRBV3-1,TGTGCCAGCAGCCACGGGAACACTGAAGCTTTCTTT,CASSHGNTEAFF
-,TRBJ2-4,many,TRBV7-9,TGTGCCAGCAGCTCAGGGGTCAAAAACATTCAGTACTTC,CASSSGVKNIQYF
-,TRBJ1-5,-,TRBV5-3,TGTGCCAGCAGCAAACACCGGGTGTCCCCCCAGCATTTT,CASSKHRVSPQHF
-,TRBJ2-4,many,TRBV4-1,TGCGCCAGCAGCCAAGAAATTGGCCAGCCAAACATTCAGTACTTC,CASSQEIGQPNIQYF
-,TRBJ1-2,many,TRBV27,TGTGCCAGCACCCCGCTGGGGAACGGAAACTATGGCTACACCTTC,CASTPLGNGNYGYTF
-,TRBJ2-5,-,TRBV12-3/TRBV12-4,TGTGCCAGCAGTTACTACCGGGACCCTTCGAAGGCCCAGTACTTC,CASSYYRDPSKAQYF
-,TRBJ1-5,few,TRBV5-6,TGTGCCAGCAGCTCCGGTTGGGGCAATCAGCCCCAGCATTTT,CASSSGWGNQPQHF
-,TRBJ2-3,-,TRBV6-5,TGTGCCAGCTGTTGGGCAGGGAGAAGCACAGATACGCAGTATTTT,CASCWAGRSTDTQYF
TRBD1,TRBJ2-3,few,TRBV12-3/TRBV12-4,TGTGCCAGCAGACAGGGGAGCACAGATGCGCAGTATTTT,CASRQGSTDAQYF
TRBD2,TRBJ2-3,-,TRBV15,TGTGCCACCAGCAGAGATCTTGGCTCCTGGGAGGGAGATACGCAGTATTTT,CATSRDLGSWEGDTQYF
-,TRBJ2-7,-,TRBV5-1,TGCGCCAGCCCTCCAGGCGAGCAGTACTTC,CASPPGEQYF
-,TRBJ2-2,-,TRBV7-9,TGTGCCAGCAGACTGAGCGTGACTAACACCGGGGAGCTGTTTTTT,CASRLSVTNTGELFF
-,TRBJ1-2,few,TRBV2,TGTGCCAGCAGTGAAGACGGAGGCAGGGGAAACTATGGCTACACCTTC,CASSEDGGRGNYGYTF
-,TRBJ2-3,once,TRBV18,TGTGCCAGCTCACCCGAGCTGGGGGGGACAACAGATACGCAGTGTTTT,CASSPELGGTTDTQCF
TRBD2,TRBJ2-3,-,TRBV11-2,TGTTCCAGCAGCTGGACTAGCGGCACCACAGATACGCAGTATTTT,CSSSWTSGTTDTQYF
TRBD1,TRBJ1-5,many,TRBV15,TGTGCCACCAGCAGAAACCGGGACAGGGGGCTTCAGCCCCAGCATTTT,CATSRNRDRGLQPQHF
-,TRBJ2-7,-,TRBV5-8,TGTGCCAGCAGCTACCATGGGACACGGAGCAACGAGCAGTACTTC,CASSYHGTRSNEQYF
TRBD1,TRBJ1-1,many,TRBV20-1,TGCAGAGTGCCAGGGGGCTTTTATATGAACACTGAAGCTTTCTTT,CRVPGGFYMNTEAFF
-,TRBJ1-4,many,TRBV7-5,-,CISVPRGGPTEKLFF
-,TRBJ2-7,-,TRBV11-2,TGTGCCAGCAGCCAGGGTGGAGGGCCCTCCTACGAGCAGTACTTC,CASSQGGGPSYEQYF
-,TRBJ2-1,-,TRBV7-6,TGTGCCAGCAGCTTTGCTACTAGCAGGATGAGGGGTGAGCAGTTCTTC,CASSFATSRMRGEQFF
TRBD2,TRBJ2-3,-,TRBV28,TGTGCCAGCAGACGTCCTCTAGCGGGGCCCCTCAGCACAGCTACGCAGTATTTT,CASRRPLAGPLSTATQYF
TRBD1,TRBJ1-4,-,TRBV7-9,TGTGCCAGCAGCTTCGGACAGGGTAATGGAAAACTGTTTTTT,CASSFGQGNGKLFF
TRBD2,TRBJ2-7,many,TRBV20-1,TGCAGTGCTCCAAGCGGGAAAGGGTACGAGCAGTACTTC,CSAPSGKGYEQYF
-,TRBJ1-5,many,TRBV28,TGTGCCAGCAGTTTGGTGTATAGCAATCAGCCCCAGCATTTT,CASSLVYSNQPQHF
-,TRBJ1-1,few,TRBV11-1,TGTGCCAGCAGCTTAAGACCAACCGAGGCTTTCTTT,CASSLRPTEAFF
-,TRBJ2-7,-,TRBV4-3,TGCGCCAGCAGCCAAGATCTGCCGGGATCTAGGTACGAGCAGTACTTC,CASSQDLPGSRYEQYF
TRBD2,TRBJ2-3,many,TRBV6-6,TGTGCCAGCAGAGCTGCTAGCGGGGTATCAGATACGCAGTATTTT,CASRAASGVSDTQYF
-,TRBJ1-1,many,TRBV29-1,TGCAGCGTTGATGGCAGGGGCCCTGAAGCTTTCTTT,CSVDGRGPEAFF
-,TRBJ2-7,many,TRBV29-1,TGCAGCGTTGAAGGGCAGGGAGAGGAGCAGTACTTC,CSVEGQGEEQYF
-,TRBJ1-2,few,TRBV28,TGTGCCAGCAGTTTACCAGCATGGACAGTCTATGGCTACACCTTC,CASSLPAWTVYGYTF